A selection of T cell receptor beta chains follows, all from one sample in a study of T cell repertoires in cytomegalovirus infection. Via MiXCR, TCRdb re-called the reads, giving one row per CDR3 protein. Among roughly 600,000 distinct CDR3 sequences listed, approximately 24% were seen once. Sequenced input: CD8+ T cells from PBMCs. The receptors derive from a human donor in good health (CMV status not recorded). Some clones in this sample may be carry-over from other donors' samples. Each CDR3 is given with its conserved first and last residue. The D gene is left open where the match is weak. Clone size appears in some rows only: once, few, many, or a class for an expanded clone.

clone_size	v_call	d_call	j_call	cdr3_nt	cdr3_aa
many	TRBV4-3	TRBD2	TRBJ2-3	TGCGCCAGCAGCCAAGGACTAGCGCCAGATACGCAGTATTTT	CASSQGLAPDTQYF
once	TRBV2	TRBD1	TRBJ2-1	TGTGCCAGCAGTGAAGTTGGGAAGGGGGCTCGGCAGTTCTTC	CASSEVGKGARQFF
NA	TRBV6-5	NA	TRBJ1-6	TGTGCCAGCAAGGGCAGGGGAATTCCAAGCTCCTATAATTCACCCCTCCACTTT	CASKGRGIPSSYNSPLHF
many	TRBV7-2	TRBD1	TRBJ2-1	TGTGCCAGCAGCTTAAGGGACAGAGTCTACAATGAGCAGTTCTTC	CASSLRDRVYNEQFF
many	TRBV6-5	TRBD1	TRBJ2-1	TGTGCCATCGGAGGGACAGGACCTTGGGGTGAGCAGTTCTTC	CAIGGTGPWGEQFF
few	TRBV4-3	TRBD1	TRBJ2-2	TGCGCCAGCAGCGGGGACAGGAACACCGGGGAGCTGTTTTTT	CASSGDRNTGELFF
few	TRBV4-3	TRBD2	TRBJ2-5	TGCGCCAGCAGCCAAGATCTGGCTAGCGGCGGGGAGACCCAGTACTTC	CASSQDLASGGETQYF
NA	TRBV28	NA	TRBJ1-5	TGTGCCAGCAGTTTCGACGCCCGCAGTCAGCCCCAGCATTTT	CASSFDARSQPQHF
NA	TRBV5-1	NA	TRBJ2-4	TGCGCCAGCAGCTTGGCGGAAGCCAAAAACATTCAGTACTTC	CASSLAEAKNIQYF
NA	TRBV7-9	TRBD1	TRBJ1-2	TGTGCCAGCAGCTCCCTTCGACAGGGGGCGGACTATGGCTACACCTTC	CASSSLRQGADYGYTF
many	TRBV7-9	NA	TRBJ1-6	TGTGCCAGCAGCTCCGGGGGCAGTTACAATTCACCCCTCCACTTT	CASSSGGSYNSPLHF
NA	TRBV7-3	TRBD1	TRBJ1-1	TGTGCCAGCAGAGCCGACAGGGGCATGAACACTGAAGCTTTCTTT	CASRADRGMNTEAFF
NA	TRBV20-1	TRBD1	TRBJ2-1	TGCAGTGCTAGAGATTGGGGGACAGGACTATACAATGAGCAGTTCTTC	CSARDWGTGLYNEQFF
NA	TRBV6-6	TRBD1	TRBJ2-3	TGTGCCAGCAGTTACTTGGGGACAGGGCATCAAGATACGCAGTATTTT	CASSYLGTGHQDTQYF
NA	TRBV6-2/TRBV6-3	NA	TRBJ2-1	TGTGCCAGCAGTTACATCGGGATACATGAGCAGTTCTTC	CASSYIGIHEQFF
many	TRBV12-3/TRBV12-4	NA	TRBJ1-2	TGTGCCAGCAGCTTAGGAGGGGCAGGCTATGGCTACACCTTC	CASSLGGAGYGYTF
NA	TRBV12-3/TRBV12-4	NA	TRBJ2-1	TGTGCCAACAGTCGACAGTCCACCTACAATGAGCAATTCTTC	CANSRQSTYNEQFF
NA	TRBV6-2/TRBV6-3	NA	TRBJ2-1	TGTGCCAGCAGTTATTTACCGTGGCTGTTCTTC	CASSYLPWLFF
few	TRBV2	TRBD1	TRBJ2-4	TGTGCCAGCAGACAGGGGGTTTCGATTGGAAACATTCAGTACTTC	CASRQGVSIGNIQYF
NA	TRBV27	TRBD2	TRBJ2-4	TGTGCCACCTCTCTTGCTAGCGGGGGGAGGTACATTCAGTACTTC	CATSLASGGRYIQYF
many	TRBV7-2	TRBD2	TRBJ2-5	TGTGCCAGCAGCTTAGGGCGGGGGGCTCAAGAGACCCAGTACTTC	CASSLGRGAQETQYF
many	TRBV7-3	NA	TRBJ1-1	TGTGCCAGCAGCAATCGTATAGGAATGGACGCTGAAGCTTTCTTT	CASSNRIGMDAEAFF
many	TRBV28	NA	TRBJ1-6	TGTGCCAGCAGTTTAATGGTGATGGATTCACCCCTCCACTTT	CASSLMVMDSPLHF
many	TRBV28	TRBD1	TRBJ2-5	TGTGCCAGCAGTCTAGGACAGGAGGTACTAGAGACCCAGTACTTC	CASSLGQEVLETQYF
few	TRBV7-9	TRBD2	TRBJ2-1	TGTGCCAGCAGCACCCTCCTTGCGGGGGAGTACAATGAGCAGTTCTTC	CASSTLLAGEYNEQFF
NA	TRBV4-3	TRBD1	TRBJ1-2	TGCGCCAGCAGCTCTGAACAGGGGATTAACTATGGCTACACCTTC	CASSSEQGINYGYTF
few	TRBV7-2	NA	TRBJ1-2	TGTGCCAGCAGCTTAACAGCTTATACTAACTATGGCTACACCTTC	CASSLTAYTNYGYTF
NA	TRBV6-5	NA	TRBJ2-3	TGTGCCAGCAGTTCACGTGGGGTACTCACAGATACGCAGTATTTT	CASSSRGVLTDTQYF
many	TRBV6-5	NA	TRBJ2-5	TGTGCCAGCAGTTACTCGAGTTGGACAGATCAAGAGACCCAGTACTTC	CASSYSSWTDQETQYF
NA	TRBV25-1	NA	TRBJ2-5	TGTGCCAGCAGTGAAATGAGCGGTCCCCTCCAAGAGACCCAGTACTTC	CASSEMSGPLQETQYF
NA	TRBV5-4	NA	TRBJ2-1	TGTGCCAGCAGCTTGGGGGGGGACAACCCCACCACTGAGCAGTTCTTC	CASSLGGDNPTTEQFF
few	TRBV27	TRBD2	TRBJ2-3	TGTGCCAGCAGTGGACCTAGCGGGGGGGCAACAGATACGCAGTATTTT	CASSGPSGGATDTQYF
few	TRBV5-1	TRBD2	TRBJ2-3	TGCGCCAGCAGCGTGGGACTAGCGGGGACTCTTGGGGATACGCAGTATTTT	CASSVGLAGTLGDTQYF
NA	TRBV5-1	TRBD1	TRBJ1-1	TGCGCCAGCACCTCCGGGACAGGGGTGTCCACTGAAGCTTTCTTT	CASTSGTGVSTEAFF
NA	TRBV6-5	NA	TRBJ2-7	TGTGCCAGCAGTTATTCCCCCGGGAGTGAGCAGTACTTC	CASSYSPGSEQYF